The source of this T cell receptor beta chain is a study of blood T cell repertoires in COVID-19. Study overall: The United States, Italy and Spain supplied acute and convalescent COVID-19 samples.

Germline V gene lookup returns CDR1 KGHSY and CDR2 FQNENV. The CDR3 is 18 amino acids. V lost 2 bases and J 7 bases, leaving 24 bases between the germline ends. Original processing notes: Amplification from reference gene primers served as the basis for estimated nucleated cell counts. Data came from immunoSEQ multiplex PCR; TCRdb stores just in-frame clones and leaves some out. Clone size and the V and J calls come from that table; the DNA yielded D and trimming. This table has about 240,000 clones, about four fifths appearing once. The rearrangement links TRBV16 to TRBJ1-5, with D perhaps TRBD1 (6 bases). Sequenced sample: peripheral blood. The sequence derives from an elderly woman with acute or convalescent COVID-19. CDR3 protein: CASSQDGQTNRVGQPQHF. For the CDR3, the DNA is TGTGCCAGCAGCCAAGATGGGCAAACAAACAGGGTTGGACAGCCCCAGCATTTT.